One sample yielded the 30 T cell receptor beta chains listed below, sequenced in a study of blood T cell repertoires in COVID-19. The method was immunoSEQ multiplex PCR; TCRdb's version includes in-frame clones alone and lacks a portion of them. The sample has 100,000 or so clones; 75% to 95% are singletons. The specimen sequenced was peripheral blood. Receptors were obtained from a woman in her 50s in a cohort sampled during active COVID-19.

This chain joins TRBV3-1 (or the pseudogene TRBV3-2) and TRBJ2-5; TRBD1 matches 7 bases. Germline V CDR1 and CDR2: LGHDT, YNNKEL (reference sequence). The CDR3 consists of 16 residues. V lost 5 bases and J lost 6; bases outside the gene matches: 15. The CDR3 DNA reads TGTGCCAGCAGCTACACCGGCGACAGGGATGGAAAGACCCAGTACTTC. Amino acid sequence: CASSYTGDRDGKTQYF.

This rearrangement joins TRBV23-1 to TRBJ1-5, with 7 positions matching TRBD1. TRBV23-1 is identified as an open reading frame with a role that is uncertain. V gave up 8 bases and J gave up 7 bases; unmatched junction bases: 11. There are 14 residues in the CDR3. The CDR3 sequence: CASGDRDSSQPQHF. The CDR3 nucleotides are TGCGCCAGCGGGGACCGGGACAGTTCCCAGCCCCAGCATTTT.

The rearrangement joins TRBV30 to TRBJ2-5, with D perhaps matching TRBD2 (6 bases). CDR3 length equals 16 residues. Germline V gene sequence: CDR1 GTSNPN, CDR2 SVGIG (reference sequence). V lost 0 bases to trimming and J lost 5 bases, with 19 bases between them. CDR3 amino acids: CAWSVLADRGLETQYF. The CDR3 coding sequence is TGTGCCTGGAGTGTATTAGCGGACCGAGGGTTGGAGACCCAGTACTTC.

V usage is TRBV24-1 and J usage is TRBJ2-3; 9 bases are a match to TRBD2. The CDR3 length is 16 residues. V lost 4 bases to trimming and J lost 2 bases; unmatched junction nucleotides: 6. Per the germline V gene, CDR1 is KGHDR and CDR2 is SFDVKD. The CDR3 reads CATSDGSGRVTDTQYF. CDR3 sequence (DNA): TGTGCCACCAGTGACGGTAGCGGGAGAGTCACAGATACGCAGTATTTT.

V is TRBV7-9 and J is TRBJ1-2; tentatively, D is TRBD1 (5 bases). This CDR3 is 13 amino acids long. Germline CDR1 SEHNR, CDR2 FQNEAQ (reference sequence). The germline V and J ends were trimmed by 1 base and 7 bases, with 10 bases remaining between them. The CDR3 region is CASSLGGEGGYTF. The CDR3 bases are TGTGCCAGCAGCTTAGGGGGGGAAGGTGGCTACACCTTC.

The rearrangement joins TRBV12-5 to TRBJ2-1, with a weak D call TRBD1 (5 bases). The CDR3 runs to 15 residues. V was pared by 6 bases and J by 0 bases, with 12 bases between. Germline V gives CDR1 LGHNT, CDR2 FRNRAP. The chain's CDR3 is CASGPGQGSYNEQFF. CDR3 nucleotide sequence: TGTGCTAGTGGCCCCGGGCAGGGCTCCTACAATGAGCAGTTCTTC.

The CDR3 is CSVPRTAIQETQYF. As DNA, the CDR3 is TGCAGCGTTCCTAGGACAGCTATTCAAGAGACCCAGTACTTC. The chain couples TRBV29-1 to TRBJ2-5, with D perhaps matching TRBD1 (6 bases). This CDR3 spans 14 amino acids. V lost 5 bases and J lost 2, with 15 bases in between. Germline V lookup: CDR1 SQVTM, CDR2 ANQGSEA.

Worth noting for this clone: Other nucleotide sequences from this sample produce the same CDR3. The chain employs TRBV5-1 and TRBJ2-3, with TRBD2 matching over 7 bases. The CDR3 extends over 15 amino acids. Germline values: CDR1 SGHRS, CDR2 YFSETQ. V shed 2 bases, J shed 1 base, and the junction held 4 bases outside the gene matches. The CDR3 bases are TGCGCCAGCAGCTTACTGGCGGGAGGCACAGATACGCAGTATTTT. Protein sequence: CASSLLAGGTDTQYF. Drawing the rest from reference TRBV5-1 and TRBJ2-3, the complete variable domain is KAGVTQTPRYLIKTRGQQVTLSCSPISGHRSVSWYQQTPGQGLQFLFEYFSETQRNKGNFPGRFSGRQFSNSRSEMNVSTLELGDSALYLCASSLLAGGTDTQYFGPGTRLTVL.

The V and J genes are TRBV10-3 and TRBJ1-1, with D tentatively TRBD1 (5 bases). CDR1 and CDR2 (germline): ENHRY, SYGVKD. The CDR3 runs 13 residues. The V end was cut by 5 bases, the J end by 1 base, with 8 bases between. The CDR3 loop is CAISQTENTEAFF. As DNA, the CDR3 is TGTGCCATCAGTCAGACAGAGAACACTGAAGCTTTCTTT.

This clone has a single count. The J gene is TRBJ2-7, the V gene TRBV5-1, with a possible D match to TRBD2 (5 bases). CDR3 length equals 15 residues. Deletions cut 0 bases from V and 1 base from J, with 11 bases between. Germline V gene sequence: CDR1 SGHRS, CDR2 YFSETQ. CDR3 sequence: CASSLGGFQSYEQYF. The CDR3 DNA follows: TGCGCCAGCAGCTTGGGAGGGTTCCAATCCTACGAGCAGTACTTC.

The chain joins TRBV27 to TRBJ1-1; 8 nucleotides agree with TRBD1. CDR1 is MNHEY and CDR2 is SMNVEV in the germline V gene (reference sequence). The CDR3 has 14 amino acids. The junction had 1 base not matched to a gene; V was cut back by 3 bases and J by 1 base. The CDR3 region has the DNA TGTGCCAGCAGTTTCGGACAGGGGAACACTGAAGCTTTCTTT. This codes for CASSFGQGNTEAFF.

The chain joins TRBV3-1 (or the pseudogene TRBV3-2) to TRBJ2-5; 10 bases map to TRBD2. The CDR3 loop spans 18 amino acids. After removal of 0 bases from V and 2 bases from J, the junction contained 9 bases not matched to a gene. Germline V gene sequence: CDR1 LGHDT, CDR2 YNNKEL (reference sequence). This CDR3 is CASSQDPLAGTPQETQYF. For the CDR3, the DNA is TGTGCCAGCAGCCAAGATCCACTAGCGGGGACACCGCAAGAGACCCAGTACTTC.

CDR3 loop: CASSRQVGYGYTF. The DNA of the CDR3 is TGTGCCAGCAGTCGACAGGTGGGCTATGGCTACACCTTC. The J gene is TRBJ1-2, the V gene TRBV28; maybe TRBD1 (6 bases). The V end lost 5 bases, the J end lost 4 bases, and 11 bases lay between the germline ends. The germline V gene has CDR1 MDHEN and CDR2 SYDVKM. The CDR3 totals 13 residues.

This clone was seen more than once but under ten times. The chain employs TRBV11-3 and TRBJ1-3, with no clear D. Germline values: CDR1 SGHNT, CDR2 YENEEA. This CDR3 is built from 14 residues. Trimming shortened V by 2 bases and J by 4 bases, and 9 bases separated the two germline ends. The CDR3 sequence: CASSLPGIGNTIYF. The CDR3 DNA reads as TGTGCCAGCAGCTTACCCGGGATCGGAAACACCATATATTTT.

This clone was seen just once. This chain connects TRBV5-1 to TRBJ2-5, with 7 bases matching TRBD1. This CDR3 is 13 amino acids long. The germline CDR1 and CDR2 sequences are SGHRS and YFSETQ. The trim removed 4 bases at V and 4 bases at J, leaving 4 bases unmatched. Here the CDR3 DNA reads TGCGCCAGCAGCGCTACAGGGGCAGAGACCCAGTACTTC. Its protein product is CASSATGAETQYF.

The genes are TRBV27 and TRBJ1-2; TRBD1 matches at 8 bases. The trim removed 5 bases at V and 6 bases at J, leaving 11 bases unmatched. Germline-derived CDR1 and CDR2 are MNHEY and SMNVEV (reference sequence). The CDR3 covers 15 residues. CDR3 residues: CASSAVHRGSDGYTF. CDR3 nucleotides: TGTGCCAGCAGTGCCGTACACAGGGGGTCGGATGGCTACACCTTC.

The chain has TRBV11-3 and TRBJ1-6; D uncertain. The CDR3 length is 12 residues. The V and J ends lost 5 bases and 10 bases respectively, with 9 bases between them. Germline V gene lookup returns CDR1 SGHNT and CDR2 YENEEA. CDR3 sequence reads: CASSQDLSPLHF. CDR3 coding DNA: TGTGCCAGCAGCCAGGATCTCTCACCCCTCCACTTT.

This sequence joins TRBV6-4 and TRBJ2-6, with D uncertain. V lost 0 bases and J lost 0, with 12 bases in between. This CDR3 has 18 amino acids. Germline V gene data show CDR1 as MRHNA and CDR2 as SNTAGT. CDR3 loop: CASSDSAQTASGANVLTF. The CDR3 DNA reads TGTGCCAGCAGTGACTCGGCTCAGACTGCCTCTGGGGCCAACGTCCTGACTTTC.

This clone was counted a few times. This chain links TRBV4-1 with TRBJ2-7; D is uncertain. The germline V gene encodes CDR1 MGHRA and CDR2 YSYEKL. V was trimmed by 2 bases and J by 4 bases, leaving 12 bases between them. This CDR3 region has 14 residues. The CDR3 protein is CASSQTTRAYEQYF. The CDR3 DNA reads as TGCGCCAGCAGCCAAACCACGCGAGCGTACGAGCAGTACTTC.

J is TRBJ2-1 and V is TRBV7-6; D is uncertain. V was cut by 1 base and J by 5 bases, with 6 bases left in between. The CDR3 extends over 13 amino acids. CDR1 SGHVS and CDR2 FNYEAQ come from the germline V gene. CDR3 bases: TGTGCCAGCAGCTTAGGTAGAAACAATGAGCAGTTCTTC. Protein sequence: CASSLGRNNEQFF.

J is TRBJ2-6 and V is TRBV18; TRBD2 might be the D (6 bases). This CDR3 is 15 amino acids long. Per the germline V gene, CDR1 is KGHSH and CDR2 is LQKENI. Deletions cut 6 bases from V and 4 bases from J, with 13 bases between. Here the CDR3 DNA reads TGTGCCAGCTCGCTCGGGGACTCGGGGGCCAACGTCCTGACTTTC. Its translation: CASSLGDSGANVLTF.

The chain has TRBV10-1 and TRBJ1-1, with D hard to call. The CDR3 length is 12 residues. From germline, CDR1 is WNHNN and CDR2 SYGVQD (reference sequence). With 4 bases removed from V and 5 bases from J, the gap between germline ends came to 8 bases. The chain's CDR3 is CASSGRETEAFF. The CDR3 DNA follows: TGCGCCAGCAGTGGGAGGGAGACTGAAGCTTTCTTT.

This chain connects TRBV29-1 to TRBJ1-4; tentative D call: TRBD1 (5 bases). Germline assignment: CDR1 SQVTM and CDR2 ANQGSEA. The ends were cut back, 7 bases at V and 7 bases at J, with 13 bases in the middle. This CDR3 has 12 amino acids. CDR3 in DNA: TGCAGCGCCCGAAGGGGAGGTGAAAAACTGTTTTTT. Translating it yields CSARRGGEKLFF.

The chain is built from TRBV5-5 and TRBJ1-1; the D gene is possibly TRBD1 (5 bases). V was trimmed by 2 bases and J by 4 bases, leaving 15 bases between them. CDR1 is SGHKS and CDR2 is YYEKEE in the germline V gene (reference sequence). The CDR3 contains 15 residues. The chain's CDR3 is CASSFLREGPTEAFF. The DNA of the CDR3 is TGTGCCAGCAGCTTCCTGAGGGAGGGACCCACTGAAGCTTTCTTT.

The chain is built from TRBV7-3 and TRBJ2-1; 13 bases are a match to TRBD2. Germline V lookup: CDR1 SGHTA, CDR2 FQGTGA. This CDR3 contains 18 residues. Trimming removed 1 base from V and 10 bases from J; junction bases left unmatched: 13. The CDR3 here is CASSLISGRGLAGTEQFF. CDR3 nucleotides: TGTGCCAGCAGCTTAATTTCGGGGAGGGGACTAGCGGGGACGGAGCAGTTCTTC.

This chain joins TRBV5-1 and TRBJ2-5, with TRBD2 identical over 7 bases. Losses at the gene ends were 2 bases for V and 3 bases for J; bases not matched to a gene: 4. The germline gives CDR1 SGHRS, CDR2 YFSETQ. The CDR3 has 14 residues. The DNA for the CDR3 is TGCGCCAGCAGCTTCCTGGGGGGGGAAGAGACCCAGTACTTC. This codes for CASSFLGGEETQYF. Using reference TRBV5-1 and TRBJ2-5 for the parts outside the CDR3, the full variable domain is KAGVTQTPRYLIKTRGQQVTLSCSPISGHRSVSWYQQTPGQGLQFLFEYFSETQRNKGNFPGRFSGRQFSNSRSEMNVSTLELGDSALYLCASSFLGGEETQYFGPGTRLLVL.

The gene calls are TRBV19 and TRBJ1-5, with D possibly matching TRBD1 (5 bases). This CDR3 is 19 amino acids long. The V gene's germline CDR1 is LNHDA and CDR2 SQIVND (reference sequence). Trimming removed 7 bases at V and 0 bases at J, with 25 bases between. Here the CDR3 DNA reads TGTGCCAGTAATCCAAGGCGGGGCGGGACGCTCTTTAGCAATCAGCCCCAGCATTTT. This translates into CASNPRRGGTLFSNQPQHF. Combining the CDR3 with reference TRBV19 and TRBJ1-5 gives the whole variable domain DGGITQSPKYLFRKEGQNVTLSCEQNLNHDAMYWYRQDPGQGLRLIYYSQIVNDFQKGDIAEGYSVSREKKESFPLTVTSAQKNPTAFYLCASNPRRGGTLFSNQPQHFGDGTRLSIL.

The V gene is TRBV11-3, the J gene TRBJ2-5; D gene ambiguous. With 5 bases removed from V and 1 base from J, the gap between germline ends came to 8 bases. This CDR3 is built from 13 residues. Germline CDR1 SGHNT, CDR2 YENEEA. As DNA, the CDR3 is TGTGCCAGCAGCCGAGGTTCCCAAGAGACCCAGTACTTC. It codes for CASSRGSQETQYF. Full variable domain (remainder filled in from reference TRBV11-3 and TRBJ2-5): EAGVVQSPRYKIIEKKQPVAFWCNPISGHNTLYWYLQNLGQGPELLIRYENEEAVDDSQLPKDRFSAERLKGVDSTLKIQPAELGDSAVYLCASSRGSQETQYFGPGTRLLVL.

V usage is TRBV6-1 and J usage is TRBJ1-4; 8 bases fit TRBD1. In germline, CDR1 is MNHNS, CDR2 SASEGT. V shed 0 bases and J 7 bases; nucleotides not matched to a gene: 10. The CDR3 runs 17 residues. The CDR3 loop reads CASSEALRTGMSEKLFF. DNA of the CDR3: TGTGCCAGCAGTGAAGCGCTTCGGACAGGGATGAGTGAAAAACTGTTTTTT.

The J gene is TRBJ1-5, the V gene TRBV6-1; D is perhaps TRBD1 (5 bases). This CDR3 is 15 amino acids long. Germline V gene data show CDR1 as MNHNS and CDR2 as SASEGT. Trimming removed 2 bases at V and 4 bases at J, with 12 bases between. CDR3 amino acids: CASSETRDGNQPQHF. The CDR3 DNA is TGTGCCAGCAGTGAAACGCGGGACGGAAATCAGCCCCAGCATTTT.